Following are 5 T cell receptor beta chains from one sample sequenced in a study of cytomegalovirus exposure and HLA in healthy donors. PCR was performed using 60 Vbeta and 13 Jbeta primers. Assay: immunoSEQ multiplex PCR; the TCRdb copy retains only in-frame clones and omits some. The table lists about 150,000 clones, just over 75% of them singletons. The sequenced sample consisted of PBMCs. These receptors were taken from a woman in her twenties or thirties in good health and CMV-seropositive.

The V and J genes are TRBV27 and TRBJ2-2; D unclear. Trimming shortened V by 6 bases and J by 6 bases, and 8 bases separated the two germline ends. This CDR3 is built from 12 residues. Germline lookup yields CDR1 MNHEY and CDR2 SMNVEV (reference sequence). In nucleotides, the CDR3 is TGTGCCAGCAGCCTGCAGGCCGGGGAGCTGTTTTTT. Amino acid sequence: CASSLQAGELFF.

This clone was seen only a few times. J is TRBJ1-2 and V is TRBV5-4; possible D gene TRBD1, 6 bases. The germline V gene encodes CDR1 SGHNT and CDR2 YYREEE (reference sequence). The CDR3 contains 15 residues. V lost 4 bases, J lost 5 bases, and 18 bases lay in between. CDR3 protein: CASSPGLGGAYGYTF. The CDR3 DNA follows: TGTGCCAGCAGCCCGGGGCTGGGGGGGGCGTATGGCTACACCTTC.

The chain employs TRBV7-6 and TRBJ2-7; D may be TRBD2 (6 bases). The germline CDR1 and CDR2 sequences are SGHVS and FNYEAQ. The CDR3 loop spans 13 amino acids. The V gene lost 5 bases and the J gene lost 4 bases, with 12 bases spanning the gap. The CDR3 loop reads CASSNPSGYEQYF. The CDR3 DNA is TGTGCCAGCAGCAACCCGAGCGGGTACGAGCAGTACTTC. Based on the CDR3 plus reference TRBV7-6 and TRBJ2-7, the full variable domain is GAGVSQSPRYKVTKRGQDVALRCDPISGHVSLYWYRQALGQGPEFLTYFNYEAQQDKSGLPNDRFSAERPEGSISTLTIQRTEQRDSAMYRCASSNPSGYEQYFGPGTRLTVT.

The J gene is TRBJ2-1, the V gene TRBV20-1; D is ambiguous. This CDR3 contains 10 residues. Trimming shortened V by 3 bases and J by 8 bases, and 5 bases separated the two germline ends. Germline V gives CDR1 DFQATT, CDR2 SNEGSKA (reference sequence). CDR3 bases: TGCAGTGCTAGGAGCTATGAGCAGTTCTTC. It translates to CSARSYEQFF.

The chain employs TRBV5-1 and TRBJ2-3; 13 bases agree with TRBD2. The V and J ends lost 4 bases and 5 bases, in that order; junction bases with no gene match: 1. CDR1 and CDR2 from the germline V gene are SGHRS and YFSETQ. The length of the CDR3 is 14 residues. The CDR3 DNA is TGCGCCAGCAGCCGGACTAGCGGGGGAGATACGCAGTATTTT. Its translation: CASSRTSGGDTQYF.